This T cell receptor beta chain was found in a study of CD8 T cells in ankylosing spondylitis. Trimming took 4 bases from V and 2 from J, leaving 9 bases between them. Germline V gene data show CDR1 as LGHDT and CDR2 as YNNKEL (reference sequence). The CDR3 covers 15 residues. Findings of the study overall: Several highly homologous variants formed a TCR beta motif that appeared characteristic of ankylosing spondylitis blood.

In its sample, this clonotype was seen many times. Its antigen is unidentified. Researchers built TCR beta libraries using quantitative 5'-RACE with molecular barcodes. Each CDR3 protein is one row after TCRdb ran MiXCR on the 5' RACE reads. The sample lists around 210,000 distinct CDR3 sequences, approximately 7.6% occurring once. The sample taken for sequencing was blood, either unsorted or a sorted T cell fraction (not recorded which). This sequence originates from a female donor with ankylosing spondylitis or in good health (not recorded which). The chain carries TRBV3-1 and TRBJ2-6, with a possible D match to TRBD2 (5 bases). CDR3 DNA: TGTGCCAGCAGCCCGATCGGGGCTGGGGCCAACGTCCTGACTTTC. Amino acid sequence: CASSPIGAGANVLTF.